This TCR beta chain stems from a study of T cells expressing NK-cell markers (dated by TCRdb to the early 2020s). With regard to the full study: Three sorted T-cell subsets (CD3+CD56+NKG2C+, CD3+CD56+NKG2C- and CD3+CD56-NKG2C+) from several donors had their TCR beta-chain repertoires profiled. Among the eight sequenced donors, only one was HCMV-seronegative, while the other seven were HCMV-seropositive. The study sequenced eight donors, all healthy volunteers chosen at random: three men and five women. Illumina HiSeq 2000/2500, MiSeq or NextSeq was used to sequence libraries as 2 x 150 bp reads.

HCMV serostatus was determined by detecting HCMV-specific IgG in serum with a commercial ELISA kit. Ficoll density gradient centrifugation was used to isolate peripheral blood mononuclear cells from blood. On this clonotype itself: Its antigen is currently not known.

Study-wide findings and limitations: Those dominant clonotypes were again the most abundant among CD3+CD56-NKG2C+ cells in several donors, at about 25-65%. In 5 to 7 donors, the dominant CD3+CD56+NKG2C+ clonotypes were found to rank among the top 10 CD8+ clonotypes and to make up about 1.0-8% of CD8+ T cells. Whether the expanded NKG2C-expressing T cell clones were specific for HCMV antigens was left unclear.

Sequencing was carried out with an Illumina HiSeq 2000. 5'RACE template switching, by which a universal primer site and unique molecular identifiers were added, was used to make TCR beta cDNA libraries. Priming for cDNA synthesis came from the TCR beta constant segment, and two successive PCR amplification steps followed. The authors' analysis ran thus. Reads were demultiplexed and grouped by UMI with MIGEC, and clonotypes were assembled and quantified with MiTCR. Only TCR cDNA sequences supported by at least two reads were kept to exclude erroneous sequences. The tcR package was used for downstream repertoire analysis, with clonotypes matched between fractions based on CDR3 nucleotide sequence plus V segment. Antigen specificity was annotated against VDJdb with VDJmatch, allowing one amino acid substitution in CDR3. TCRdb reprocessed the reads, and each CDR3 protein sequence is entered once, without DNA. The authors' filters were not applied to this entry. This sample's clone table shows 120,000 to 150,000 distinct CDR3 sequences. Together, the top ten hold less than 15% of the sample.

Sequencing used blood T cells: a sorted CD56 or NKG2C T cell subset, CD4+ or CD8+ T cells, or bulk PBMC T cells (not recorded which). The receptor's source is a man younger than 35 in good health. Donor details come from another sample of the same person, matched by shared clones.

The CDR3 reads CASSLVTGGTDTQYF. The sequence joins TRBV7-7 to TRBJ2-3; TCRdb's D call of TRBD1 is untestable without DNA. CDR1 and CDR2 are read off the germline V gene (reference sequence) as SSHAT and FNYEAQ. From cysteine to phenylalanine, the CDR3 is 15 amino acids long. No DNA has been recorded.